The 27 T cell receptor beta chains given below trace back to one sample, sequenced in a study of cytomegalovirus exposure and HLA in healthy donors. Sequencing used immunoSEQ multiplex PCR; TCRdb keeps in-frame clones, though not all of them. The table has about 140,000 clones, 87% seen once; the top ten hold 4.5%. Sequenced input: PBMCs. The receptors stem from a man between 18 and 35 years old in good health and CMV-seropositive.

V gene TRBV28 combines with J gene TRBJ1-1; possibly TRBD1 for D (5 bases). Germline CDR1 and CDR2: MDHEN and SYDVKM. The V end was cut by 2 bases, the J end by 1 base, with 11 bases between. The CDR3 loop spans 15 amino acids. This CDR3 is CASSLSGAENTEAFF. CDR3 nucleotide sequence: TGTGCCAGCAGTTTAAGTGGGGCTGAGAACACTGAAGCTTTCTTT.

The rearrangement links TRBV5-1 to TRBJ1-1; a weak D match, TRBD1 (5 bases). V dropped 6 bases and J dropped 0 bases, with 15 bases sitting between them. Germline assignment: CDR1 SGHRS and CDR2 YFSETQ. The CDR3 totals 15 residues. The CDR3 DNA is TGCGCCAGCACCGACCAAGGGGCGGTGAACACTGAAGCTTTCTTT. Encoded protein: CASTDQGAVNTEAFF.

This chain links TRBV7-9 with TRBJ1-3; TRBD1 aligns across 7 bases. The V and J ends lost 4 bases and 5 bases, in that order; junction bases with no gene match: 5. The CDR3 length is 14 residues. The germline V gene has CDR1 SEHNR and CDR2 FQNEAQ (reference sequence). CDR3 residues: CASSSRDSRNTIYF. CDR3 DNA: TGTGCCAGCAGCTCCCGGGACAGCCGAAACACCATATATTTT.

V gene TRBV19 combines with J gene TRBJ2-5; tentative D call: TRBD2 (6 bases). The CDR3 covers 14 residues. Germline lookup yields CDR1 LNHDA and CDR2 SQIVND (reference sequence). Trimming removed 6 bases at V and 1 base at J, with 12 bases between. The CDR3, as DNA: TGTGCCAGTAGCCTAGGGCGGGGCCAAGAGACCCAGTACTTC. Residues: CASSLGRGQETQYF.

J is TRBJ2-3 and V is TRBV10-3; 12 bases agree with TRBD2. The CDR3 length is 15 residues. With 7 bases clipped from V and 2 bases from J, the junction kept 4 bases outside the gene matches. Germline values: CDR1 ENHRY, CDR2 SYGVKD. The CDR3 nucleotides read TGTGCCATCACAGGACTAGCGGGATCCACAGATACGCAGTATTTT. Protein: CAITGLAGSTDTQYF.

The chain uses TRBV19 and TRBJ1-2, with D uncertain. The germline gives CDR1 LNHDA, CDR2 SQIVND (reference sequence). The CDR3 extends over 13 amino acids. Trimming removed 7 bases from V and 4 bases from J, with 13 bases in between. CDR3 DNA: TGTGCCAGTACCCGTGCGACTCCCTATGGCTACACCTTC. This translates into CASTRATPYGYTF.

The chain employs TRBV21-1 and TRBJ2-3; the D call of TRBD1 is as the table states it, not checked on the DNA. TRBV21-1 is reported as a pseudogene. The CDR3 loop spans 16 amino acids. The CDR3 here is CASSVTGTGVCDTQYF. In nucleotides, the CDR3 is TGTGCCAGCAGCGTTACCGGGACAGGGGTATGTGATACGCAGTATTTT.

V is TRBV4-1 and J is TRBJ2-1, with 7 bases lining up with TRBD1. The CDR3 runs 14 residues. The germline gives CDR1 MGHRA, CDR2 YSYEKL. V lost 3 bases and J lost 6; bases outside the gene matches: 5. This CDR3 reads CASSQWDRPNEQFF. In DNA, the CDR3 is TGCGCCAGCAGCCAGTGGGACAGACCCAATGAGCAGTTCTTC.

The chain employs TRBV30 and TRBJ2-2, with D perhaps matching TRBD2 (5 bases). The ends were cut back, 4 bases at V and 6 bases at J, with 15 bases in the middle. This CDR3 has 14 residues. Germline CDR1 is GTSNPN and CDR2 is SVGIG (reference sequence). Here the CDR3 reads CAWKLRKEAGELFF. Written as DNA, the CDR3 is TGTGCCTGGAAACTAAGGAAGGAGGCCGGGGAGCTGTTTTTT.

V gene TRBV4-2 combines with J gene TRBJ1-1; the D gene is possibly TRBD1 (6 bases). Trimming took off 0 bases at V and 7 bases at J, with 15 bases between the two ends. This CDR3 contains 15 residues. Per the germline V gene, CDR1 is LGHNA and CDR2 is YNFKEQ. CDR3 in amino acids: CASSQDPAGASEAFF. The CDR3 DNA sequence: TGTGCCAGCAGCCAAGATCCTGCGGGGGCCAGTGAAGCTTTCTTT.

The CDR3 loop reads CATSPGVTEAFF. The CDR3, as DNA: TGTGCCACCAGCCCCGGGGTGACTGAAGCTTTCTTT. The chain uses TRBV15 and TRBJ1-1; no firm D call. Trimming took off 5 bases at V and 5 bases at J, with 9 bases between the two ends. CDR1 LNHNV and CDR2 YYDKDF come from the germline V gene (reference sequence). The CDR3 length is 12 residues.

DNA of the CDR3: TGTGCCACCAGACGGTTCTATGGCTACACCTTC. It yields the protein CATRRFYGYTF. The V and J genes are TRBV28 and TRBJ1-2; no clear D gene. CDR3 size: 11 residues. Trimming removed 10 bases from V and 4 bases from J, with 10 bases in between. Looked up from germline, CDR1 is MDHEN and CDR2 is SYDVKM.

The chain couples TRBV28 to TRBJ1-5; 9 bases line up with TRBD1. The CDR3 covers 15 residues. CDR1 and CDR2 from the germline V gene are MDHEN and SYDVKM. After removal of 4 bases from V and 7 bases from J, the junction contained 8 bases not matched to a gene. CDR3 bases: TGTGCCAGCAGTTCAGGGGGACAGGGTGACCAGCCCCAGCATTTT. It encodes CASSSGGQGDQPQHF.

This clone appeared once. This chain links TRBV7-9 with TRBJ1-2; TRBD1 matches 10 bases. Germline V gene sequence: CDR1 SEHNR, CDR2 FQNEAQ (reference sequence). CDR3 length equals 18 residues. Losses at the gene ends were 6 bases for V and 3 bases for J; bases not matched to a gene: 16. The DNA of the CDR3 is TGTGCCAGCAGTCACCGGCTCCCGGGACAGGGGAATTACTATGGCTACACCTTC. This gives the protein CASSHRLPGQGNYYGYTF.

The chain has TRBV7-2 and TRBJ1-3; no reliable D call. Germline loops: CDR1 SGHTA, CDR2 FQGNSA. Deletions cut 0 bases from V and 11 bases from J, with 14 bases between. This CDR3 contains 14 residues. The CDR3 reads CASSLAFGEGSIYF. CDR3 coding DNA: TGTGCCAGCAGCTTAGCTTTCGGGGAGGGTTCCATATATTTT.

This chain connects TRBV20-1 to TRBJ1-2, with TRBD1 identical over 7 bases. CDR1 DFQATT and CDR2 SNEGSKA come from the germline V gene (reference sequence). The V gene end was trimmed by 8 bases and the J gene end by 3 bases; junction bases not matched to a gene: 3. There are 11 residues in the CDR3. DNA for the CDR3: TGCAGTTATACAGGGGACTATGGCTACACCTTC. Residues: CSYTGDYGYTF.

The rearrangement links TRBV9 to TRBJ1-3, with 8 nucleotides matching TRBD1. J was trimmed by 3 bases and V by 4 bases; bases with no gene match: 12. The CDR3 totals 17 residues. Germline lookup yields CDR1 SGDLS and CDR2 YYNGEE. CDR3 sequence (DNA): TGTGCCAGCAGCTCGCGGACAGGGAAGGCGGTTGGAAACACCATATATTTT. Translated, it gives CASSSRTGKAVGNTIYF.

The V call is TRBV27, the J call TRBJ2-3, with 8 bases lining up with TRBD1. Germline V gene data show CDR1 as MNHEY and CDR2 as SMNVEV (reference sequence). Trimming removed 3 bases from V and 6 bases from J; junction bases left unmatched: 2. This CDR3 region has 13 residues. CDR3 in amino acids: CASSLGQVDTQYF. The DNA of the CDR3 is TGTGCCAGCAGTTTGGGACAGGTCGATACGCAGTATTTT.

V usage is TRBV18 and J usage is TRBJ2-7, with D maybe TRBD1 (6 bases). The CDR3 has 12 residues. Germline V gene sequence: CDR1 KGHSH, CDR2 LQKENI. V was trimmed by 4 bases and J by 6 bases, leaving 10 bases between them. The CDR3: CASSRQGPEQYF. Written as DNA, the CDR3 is TGTGCCAGCTCACGTCAGGGGCCCGAGCAGTACTTC.

The gene calls are TRBV4-1 and TRBJ2-5, with 8 bases aligning to TRBD1. The CDR3 totals 15 residues. The germline gives CDR1 MGHRA, CDR2 YSYEKL. The junction had 5 bases not matched to a gene; V was cut back by 0 bases and J by 5 bases. CDR3: CASSQEDRARETQYF. CDR3 bases: TGCGCCAGCAGCCAAGAGGACAGGGCGAGGGAGACCCAGTACTTC.

J is TRBJ1-2 and V is TRBV5-1, with 7 bases aligning to TRBD1. The CDR3 has 16 residues. Germline CDR1 reads SGHRS; CDR2 reads YFSETQ. Trimming cost V 4 bases and J 6 bases; bases outside gene matches: 15. This CDR3 is CASSPWSRGDRDGYTF. The CDR3 DNA reads as TGCGCCAGCAGCCCCTGGTCTCGGGGTGACAGGGATGGCTACACCTTC.

The chain couples TRBV18 to TRBJ1-6; 8 nucleotides align to TRBD1. CDR1 is KGHSH, CDR2 LQKENI, per germline. V trimming: 2 bases; J trimming: 7 bases; junction bases outside the gene matches: 4. The CDR3 loop spans 15 amino acids. The CDR3 spells CASSPGTGENSPLHF. Written as DNA, the CDR3 is TGTGCCAGCTCACCAGGGACAGGTGAGAATTCACCCCTCCACTTT. Variable domain in full (rest from reference TRBV18 and TRBJ1-6): NAGVMQNPRHLVRRRGQEARLRCSPMKGHSHVYWYRQLPEEGLKFMVYLQKENIIDESGMPKERFSAEFPKEGPSILRIQQVVRGDSAAYFCASSPGTGENSPLHFGNGTRLTVT.

The chain has TRBV28 and TRBJ1-6; the D gene is possibly TRBD1 (5 bases). V was pared by 6 bases and J by 10 bases, with 16 bases between. The CDR3 is made up of 14 amino acids. Germline CDR1 reads MDHEN; CDR2 reads SYDVKM. The CDR3 nucleotides are TGTGCCAGCAGCGCGAGGGGACTAGACTCACCCCTCCACTTT. It codes for CASSARGLDSPLHF. Looking up the rest from reference TRBV28 and TRBJ1-6 gives the full variable domain: DVKVTQSSRYLVKRTGEKVFLECVQDMDHENMFWYRQDPGLGLRLIYFSYDVKMKEKGDIPEGYSVSREKKERFSLILESASTNQTSMYLCASSARGLDSPLHFGNGTRLTVT.

The chain combines TRBV6-6 with TRBJ1-1; 7 nucleotides align to TRBD1. With 7 bases clipped from V and 7 bases from J, the junction kept 6 bases outside the gene matches. Looked up from germline, CDR1 is MNHNY and CDR2 is SVGAGI (reference sequence). CDR3 length: 12 amino acids. The CDR3 DNA is TGTGCCAGCAAAACGACAGGGAATGAAGCTTTCTTT. This encodes CASKTTGNEAFF.

V is TRBV10-1 and J is TRBJ2-3; no reliable D call. The CDR3 loop spans 15 amino acids. Per the germline V gene, CDR1 is WNHNN and CDR2 is SYGVQD (reference sequence). V was clipped by 2 bases and J by 2 bases, with 11 bases between them. The CDR3 region is CASSEGQTHTDTQYF. The CDR3 nucleotides read TGCGCCAGCAGTGAGGGGCAGACACACACAGATACGCAGTATTTT.

The rearrangement uses TRBV6-1 and TRBJ2-3; a weak D match, TRBD2 (5 bases). V lost 8 bases and J 4 bases, leaving 16 bases between the germline ends. The CDR3 covers 14 residues. Germline V CDR1 and CDR2: MNHNS, SASEGT. The CDR3 spells CASLPGSAADTQYF. The CDR3 DNA follows: TGTGCCAGCCTGCCGGGCTCAGCGGCAGATACGCAGTATTTT.

The CDR3, as DNA: TGTGCCAGCAGTTCGGGTCTAGTGTCCTACGAGCAGTACTTC. It encodes CASSSGLVSYEQYF. This chain uses TRBV6-6 with TRBJ2-7, with no clear D. The CDR3 contains 14 residues. Germline V gene lookup returns CDR1 MNHNY and CDR2 SVGAGI (reference sequence). With 4 bases removed from V and 1 base from J, the gap between germline ends came to 11 bases.